Listed here are 32 T cell receptor beta chains from one sample, sequenced in a study of T cell responses to AZD1222 COVID-19 vaccine. The table came from immunoSEQ multiplex PCR; TCRdb's copy has only in-frame clones and leaves some out. This sample has tens of thousands of clones, with over 75% found just once. The sample here was peripheral blood, taken on day 0 of AZD1222 vaccination. Receptor source: an adult in good health.

This clone was observed a few times. The chain links TRBV19 to TRBJ1-3; weak D call: TRBD1 (5 bases). Trimming left V 3 bases short and J 0 bases short, with 15 bases between. The germline V gene has CDR1 LNHDA and CDR2 SQIVND (reference sequence). There are 17 residues in the CDR3. CDR3 in amino acids: CASSIMATAVSGNTIYF. CDR3 sequence (DNA): TGTGCCAGTAGTATCATGGCGACAGCGGTCTCTGGAAACACCATATATTTT.

The CDR3 loop is CASSEGTGISRQPQHF. CDR3 in DNA: TGTGCCAGCAGTGAAGGGACAGGGATTTCACGACAGCCCCAGCATTTT. The J gene is TRBJ1-5, the V gene TRBV2; 8 nucleotides align to TRBD1. CDR1 and CDR2 (germline): SNHLY, FYNNEI. Trimming took 1 base from V and 7 from J; bases not matched to a gene: 9. This CDR3 has 16 residues.

J is TRBJ2-1 and V is TRBV9; weak D call: TRBD2 (5 bases). The CDR3 is 14 residues long. V lost 2 bases and J lost 6, with 12 bases in between. The germline V gene has CDR1 SGDLS and CDR2 YYNGEE. In DNA form, the CDR3 reads TGTGCCAGCAGCGTCAGCGGAACAGCCAATGAGCAGTTCTTC. Translated: CASSVSGTANEQFF.

The V call is TRBV19, the J call TRBJ2-3; D might be TRBD2 (6 bases). The CDR3 totals 17 residues. Trimming pared 3 bases from V and 0 bases from J, leaving 16 bases between. Germline CDR1 reads LNHDA; CDR2 reads SQIVND (reference sequence). The CDR3 region has the DNA TGTGCCAGTAGTATTAAAGGTCGGGGGTCTAGCACAGATACGCAGTATTTT. Encoded protein: CASSIKGRGSSTDTQYF.

This clone was seen a few times. The chain uses TRBV19 and TRBJ1-1; no firm D call. Germline V CDR1 and CDR2: LNHDA, SQIVND (reference sequence). This CDR3 comprises 13 residues. Trimming cost V 5 bases and J 1 base, with 8 bases left between them. The CDR3 DNA sequence: TGTGCCAGTAGTTCCCAGAGGAACACTGAAGCTTTCTTT. It specifies CASSSQRNTEAFF.

In DNA, the CDR3 is TGTGCCAGCAGCGCGACAGGGGGCGCGAGAAACACTGAAGCTTTCTTT. Translation: CASSATGGARNTEAFF. V gene TRBV9 combines with J gene TRBJ1-1; 10 bases align to TRBD1. The CDR3 covers 16 residues. Germline loops: CDR1 SGDLS, CDR2 YYNGEE. The J segment lost 2 bases and the V segment lost 3 bases, leaving 7 bases of the junction unmatched.

This chain connects TRBV18 to TRBJ1-2; possible D gene TRBD1, 6 bases. The CDR3 is 14 amino acids. The V gene lost 2 bases and the J gene lost 3 bases, with 10 bases spanning the gap. Germline CDR1 reads KGHSH; CDR2 reads LQKENI. The chain's CDR3 is CASSPGGRDYGYTF. The CDR3 region has the DNA TGTGCCAGCTCACCAGGGGGCAGGGACTATGGCTACACCTTC.

The chain recombines TRBV28 with TRBJ2-7; D is unresolved. Trimming shortened V by 2 bases and J by 2 bases, and 1 base separated the two germline ends. The length of the CDR3 is 11 residues. Germline CDR1 reads MDHEN; CDR2 reads SYDVKM. As DNA, the CDR3 is TGTGCCAGCAGTTTACCCTACGAGCAGTACTTC. This encodes CASSLPYEQYF. The entire variable domain, with the rest obtained from reference TRBV28 and TRBJ2-7, is as follows: DVKVTQSSRYLVKRTGEKVFLECVQDMDHENMFWYRQDPGLGLRLIYFSYDVKMKEKGDIPEGYSVSREKKERFSLILESASTNQTSMYLCASSLPYEQYFGPGTRLTVT.

The table lists this clone with a few counts. The chain links TRBV12-5 to TRBJ2-5; 9 bases are shared with TRBD2. Germline CDR1 is LGHNT and CDR2 is FRNRAP. Trimming took 6 bases from V and 5 from J; bases not matched to a gene: 10. The CDR3 consists of 15 residues. CDR3 protein: CASGPAGGSLETQYF. The CDR3 DNA is TGTGCTAGTGGCCCAGCGGGAGGATCCCTCGAGACCCAGTACTTC.

The rearrangement joins TRBV7-9 to TRBJ2-1; the D gene is possibly TRBD1 (6 bases). Looked up from germline, CDR1 is SEHNR and CDR2 is FQNEAQ (reference sequence). The CDR3 loop spans 15 amino acids. V lost 6 bases and J lost 0, with 12 bases in between. CDR3 nucleotide sequence: TGTGCCAGCAGGCCTCAGGGGATCTCCTACAATGAGCAGTTCTTC. It yields the protein CASRPQGISYNEQFF.

The J gene is TRBJ1-2, the V gene TRBV12-3 or TRBV12-4; no clear D gene. CDR3 size: 13 residues. Between the trimmed V and J ends, which lost 3 bases and 6 bases, there was a span of 11 bases. This CDR3 is CASSFSPRDGYTF. The CDR3 DNA reads TGTGCCAGCAGTTTCAGCCCCCGGGATGGCTACACCTTC.

The chain employs TRBV30 and TRBJ1-2; 7 nucleotides line up with TRBD1. J was trimmed by 8 bases and V by 3 bases; bases with no gene match: 12. This CDR3 has 14 amino acids. Germline-derived CDR1 and CDR2 are GTSNPN and SVGIG (reference sequence). CDR3 residues: CAWRRGGPTSGYTF. The DNA of the CDR3 is TGTGCCTGGAGAAGAGGGGGCCCGACGTCCGGCTACACCTTC.

This clone was seen once. The chain is built from TRBV2 and TRBJ1-5, with 7 bases that match TRBD1. The CDR3 length is 15 residues. CDR1 and CDR2 from the germline V gene are SNHLY and FYNNEI. Trimming cost V 1 base and J 4 bases; bases outside gene matches: 4. The CDR3 loop reads CASSEDRQGNQPQHF. The CDR3 coding sequence is TGTGCCAGCAGTGAAGATCGACAGGGTAATCAGCCCCAGCATTTT.

The chain is built from TRBV11-2 and TRBJ2-1; 10 bases map to TRBD1. Germline V lookup: CDR1 SGHAT, CDR2 FQNNGV. Trimming cost V 4 bases and J 3 bases; bases outside gene matches: 3. The CDR3 is 15 residues long. This CDR3 is CASSSDRGYYNEQFF. CDR3 bases: TGTGCCAGCAGCTCGGACAGGGGGTACTACAATGAGCAGTTCTTC.

The CDR3 protein is CASSPVWGANVLTF. CDR3 DNA: TGCGCCAGCAGCCCAGTGTGGGGGGCCAACGTCCTGACTTTC. This rearrangement joins TRBV5-1 to TRBJ2-6, with D unclear. V lost 4 bases and J 4 bases, leaving 9 bases between the germline ends. The CDR3 is 14 residues long. Per the germline V gene, CDR1 is SGHRS and CDR2 is YFSETQ.

The rearrangement links TRBV5-8 to TRBJ1-5; TRBD1 agrees at 7 bases. This CDR3 is built from 17 residues. Trimming took 4 bases from V and 0 from J; bases not matched to a gene: 10. Germline V gene lookup returns CDR1 SGHTS and CDR2 YDEGEE. Here the CDR3 DNA reads TGTGCCAGCAGCAAAGCCGGGACAGCTTATAGCAATCAGCCCCAGCATTTT. As protein: CASSKAGTAYSNQPQHF.

The chain joins TRBV6-5 to TRBJ1-2, with TRBD1 matching 10 bases. Germline V CDR1 and CDR2: MNHEY, SVGAGI. Trimming at V came to 4 bases and at J to 4 bases, leaving 9 bases not matched to a gene. The CDR3 has 16 amino acids. CDR3 sequence (DNA): TGTGCCAGCAGTTTTATTAGGACAGGGGGAGGCTATGGCTACACCTTC. Its protein is CASSFIRTGGGYGYTF.

The chain recombines TRBV27 with TRBJ1-1; D not resolved. There are 15 residues in the CDR3. Germline V lookup: CDR1 MNHEY, CDR2 SMNVEV (reference sequence). V was trimmed by 7 bases and J by 0 bases, leaving 15 bases between them. CDR3 in DNA: TGTGCCAGCAACCTGAATCGGGCCATGAACACTGAAGCTTTCTTT. It specifies CASNLNRAMNTEAFF.

The chain joins TRBV27 to TRBJ2-5, with TRBD1 identical over 11 bases. Unmatched junction bases numbered 6, after V lost 2 bases and J lost 1 base. CDR1 and CDR2 from the germline V gene are MNHEY and SMNVEV (reference sequence). The CDR3 covers 17 residues. CDR3 DNA: TGTGCCAGCAGTTTAGGGGCCGGGACAGGGGGCCAAGAGACCCAGTACTTC. Translation gives CASSLGAGTGGQETQYF.

The gene calls are TRBV6-5 and TRBJ1-4; maybe TRBD1 (5 bases). The V gene's germline CDR1 is MNHEY and CDR2 SVGAGI. Trimming left V 0 bases short and J 4 bases short, with 12 bases between. The CDR3 totals 16 residues. Here the CDR3 DNA reads TGTGCCAGCAGTTACTCGTTCGGGGGGGGTAATGAAAAACTGTTTTTT. It is translated as CASSYSFGGGNEKLFF.

V gene TRBV7-8 combines with J gene TRBJ2-7; 7 nucleotides line up with TRBD2. Germline values: CDR1 SGHVS, CDR2 FQNEAQ. Trimming cost V 1 base and J 0 bases; bases outside gene matches: 6. The CDR3 totals 16 residues. CDR3: CASSLGERGLSYEQYF. As DNA, the CDR3 is TGTGCCAGCAGCTTAGGTGAGCGGGGCCTCTCCTACGAGCAGTACTTC.

This rearrangement joins TRBV25-1 to TRBJ1-1; the D gene is possibly TRBD1 (6 bases). CDR3 size: 14 residues. CDR1 and CDR2 from the germline V gene are MGHDK and SYGVNS. V was trimmed by 0 bases and J by 4 bases, leaving 9 bases between them. The CDR3 DNA reads TGTGCCAGCAGTGAATACAGGGGCTCCACTGAAGCTTTCTTT. Amino acids: CASSEYRGSTEAFF.

This CDR3 is CSVGGAGGANYGYTF. CDR3 nucleotide sequence: TGCAGCGTTGGGGGGGCTGGGGGAGCTAACTATGGCTACACCTTC. V usage is TRBV29-1 and J usage is TRBJ1-2, with D perhaps TRBD1 (6 bases). This CDR3 spans 15 amino acids. The V gene lost 4 bases and the J gene lost 0 bases, with 15 bases spanning the gap. Germline lookup yields CDR1 SQVTM and CDR2 ANQGSEA.

This rearrangement joins TRBV28 to TRBJ1-5; D remains ambiguous. With 8 bases removed from V and 0 bases from J, the gap between germline ends came to 11 bases. Germline-derived CDR1 and CDR2 are MDHEN and SYDVKM. The CDR3 is made up of 14 amino acids. The CDR3 reads CASARAPSNQPQHF. In DNA form, the CDR3 reads TGTGCCAGCGCTCGGGCACCTAGCAATCAGCCCCAGCATTTT.

This clone was recorded a few times. The V gene is TRBV2, the J gene TRBJ2-1; 7 bases fit TRBD2. Germline V CDR1 and CDR2: SNHLY, FYNNEI. The V gene end was trimmed by 8 bases and the J gene end by 6 bases; junction bases not matched to a gene: 10. The CDR3 runs 14 residues. CDR3 bases: TGTGCCAGCGAGCGGGGAACACCATTCAATGAGCAGTTCTTC. It codes for CASERGTPFNEQFF. Full variable domain (outside the CDR3, taken from reference TRBV2 and TRBJ2-1): EPEVTQTPSHQVTQMGQEVILRCVPISNHLYFYWYRQILGQKVEFLVSFYNNEISEKSEIFDDQFSVERPDGSNFTLKIRSTKLEDSAMYFCASERGTPFNEQFFGPGTRLTVL.

This clone has just a few counts. The gene calls are TRBV2 and TRBJ2-7, with 9 bases identical to TRBD1. The V and J ends lost 6 bases and 1 base, in that order; junction bases with no gene match: 7. Germline assignment: CDR1 SNHLY and CDR2 FYNNEI. CDR3 length: 15 residues. The CDR3 DNA reads as TGTGCCAGCAGGCTACGGACAGGGGCATCCTACGAGCAGTACTTC. Protein product: CASRLRTGASYEQYF. The full variable domain, with the rest looked up from reference TRBV2 and TRBJ2-7, is EPEVTQTPSHQVTQMGQEVILRCVPISNHLYFYWYRQILGQKVEFLVSFYNNEISEKSEIFDDQFSVERPDGSNFTLKIRSTKLEDSAMYFCASRLRTGASYEQYFGPGTRLTVT.

This clone was found a few times. The V and J genes are TRBV19 and TRBJ2-5; D is unclear. This CDR3 has 14 residues. V dropped 4 bases and J dropped 1 base, with 10 bases sitting between them. Germline assignment: CDR1 LNHDA and CDR2 SQIVND (reference sequence). Here the CDR3 reads CASSKVHLQETQYF. CDR3 coding DNA: TGTGCCAGTAGTAAGGTACACCTCCAAGAGACCCAGTACTTC.

The chain couples TRBV5-1 to TRBJ2-7; D could derive from TRBD1 or TRBD2 (5 bases each). Germline V lookup: CDR1 SGHRS, CDR2 YFSETQ. The CDR3 is 13 amino acids. V was clipped by 4 bases and J by 2 bases, with 10 bases between them. The CDR3 here is CASSPRDPYEQYF. In DNA, the CDR3 is TGCGCCAGCAGCCCCCGGGACCCCTACGAGCAGTACTTC. Supplemented by reference TRBV5-1 and TRBJ2-7, the full variable domain reads KAGVTQTPRYLIKTRGQQVTLSCSPISGHRSVSWYQQTPGQGLQFLFEYFSETQRNKGNFPGRFSGRQFSNSRSEMNVSTLELGDSALYLCASSPRDPYEQYFGPGTRLTVT.

The chain uses TRBV4-1 and TRBJ1-2; D ambiguous. Germline V gives CDR1 MGHRA, CDR2 YSYEKL. The CDR3 loop spans 14 amino acids. Trimming took off 4 bases at V and 2 bases at J, with 11 bases between the two ends. Here the CDR3 DNA reads TGCGCCAGCAGCCCCGAACGTGGGAACTATGGCTACACCTTC. Encoded protein: CASSPERGNYGYTF.

The chain couples TRBV30 to TRBJ2-7; D is unresolved. Germline lookup yields CDR1 GTSNPN and CDR2 SVGIG (reference sequence). The V end was cut by 4 bases, the J end by 2 bases, with 21 bases between. This CDR3 region has 16 residues. CDR3 sequence: CAWKNPGFATTYEQYF. In DNA, the CDR3 is TGTGCCTGGAAGAATCCGGGTTTTGCCACTACCTACGAGCAGTACTTC.

This clone has just one count. The V gene is TRBV6-5, the J gene TRBJ1-5; 7 nucleotides agree with TRBD1. The CDR3 has 13 residues. Trimming cost V 6 bases and J 2 bases; bases outside gene matches: 1. Looked up from germline, CDR1 is MNHEY and CDR2 is SVGAGI. In DNA, the CDR3 is TGTGCCAGCAGAGGGACAGGCAATCAGCCCCAGCATTTT. Its translation is CASRGTGNQPQHF.

This clone was seen a few times. The gene calls are TRBV2 and TRBJ1-3; D unresolved. This CDR3 spans 13 amino acids. Trimming took 5 bases from V and 2 from J, leaving 7 bases between them. CDR1 and CDR2 from the germline V gene are SNHLY and FYNNEI. The chain's CDR3 is CASSSETGNTIYF. The CDR3 DNA follows: TGTGCCAGCAGTTCCGAAACTGGAAACACCATATATTTT.